The 25 T cell receptor beta chains given below trace back to one sample, sequenced in a study of blood T cell repertoires in COVID-19. Sequenced by immunoSEQ multiplex PCR; TCRdb stores in-frame clones only, minus some. The sample includes fewer than 90,000 clones, more than 85% of them seen just once. The source material was peripheral blood. The receptor set was obtained from a man in his 70s with active COVID-19.

The chain recombines TRBV6-2 or TRBV6-3 with TRBJ2-5; D unresolved. Trimming pared 6 bases from V and 5 bases from J, leaving 7 bases between. This CDR3 region has 11 residues. Germline V CDR1 and CDR2: MNHEY, SVGEGT. The CDR3 DNA is TGTGCCAGCAGCCCCCAGGAGACCCAGTACTTC. Its protein product is CASSPQETQYF.

The V and J genes are TRBV4-2 and TRBJ2-2, with D perhaps TRBD1 (5 bases). Germline loops: CDR1 LGHNA, CDR2 YNFKEQ. Trimming shortened V by 1 base and J by 9 bases, and 12 bases separated the two germline ends. The CDR3 is 14 amino acids. CDR3 amino acids: CASSQALGQRELFF. The DNA of the CDR3 is TGTGCCAGCAGCCAAGCCCTGGGGCAACGGGAGCTGTTTTTT.

This chain joins TRBV6-2 or TRBV6-3 and TRBJ1-2, with a possible D match to TRBD1 (6 bases). This CDR3 has 14 residues. Germline V CDR1 and CDR2: MNHEY, SVGEGT. V lost 6 bases to trimming and J lost 4 bases, with 15 bases between them. DNA of the CDR3: TGTGCCAGCAGCGAGCTGAGGGGGAGCTATGGCTACACCTTC. This sequence encodes CASSELRGSYGYTF.

This clone was seen only a few times. The chain recombines TRBV28 with TRBJ1-1; 12 bases line up with TRBD1. Germline lookup yields CDR1 MDHEN and CDR2 SYDVKM. The CDR3 is made up of 16 amino acids. V lost 6 bases to trimming and J lost 5 bases; unmatched junction nucleotides: 10. The CDR3 protein is CASRGTGGRGRTEAFF. The CDR3 nucleotides are TGTGCCAGCAGGGGGACAGGGGGCAGGGGGAGGACTGAAGCTTTCTTT.

For the CDR3, the DNA is TGTGCCAGCAGACCGGGGGGTCAAGAGACCCAGTACTTC. This translates into CASRPGGQETQYF. This sequence joins TRBV27 and TRBJ2-5, with 7 bases that match TRBD2. CDR3 length: 13 residues. Germline assignment: CDR1 MNHEY and CDR2 SMNVEV (reference sequence). V was pared by 6 bases and J by 2 bases, with 3 bases of the junction left unmatched.

The chain is built from TRBV5-4 and TRBJ1-1, with a tentative D call TRBD1 (6 bases). The V and J ends lost 6 bases and 4 bases respectively, with 13 bases between them. Germline V gene lookup returns CDR1 SGHNT and CDR2 YYREEE (reference sequence). This CDR3 has 13 residues. CDR3 sequence reads: CASNPTGTTEAFF. The CDR3 region has the DNA TGTGCCAGCAACCCTACAGGGACCACTGAAGCTTTCTTT.

The chain links TRBV12-3 or TRBV12-4 to TRBJ1-2; a possible D gene is TRBD1 (5 bases). This CDR3 has 12 residues. Between the trimmed V and J ends, which lost 3 bases and 8 bases, there was a span of 10 bases. CDR3 sequence reads: CASSLFSGGYTF. The CDR3 DNA is TGTGCCAGCAGTTTGTTTTCAGGGGGCTACACCTTC.

This sequence joins TRBV7-2 and TRBJ2-2, with D perhaps TRBD2 (6 bases). CDR1 and CDR2 from the germline V gene are SGHTA and FQGNSA. V was trimmed by 5 bases and J by 4 bases, leaving 14 bases between them. The CDR3 extends over 15 amino acids. CDR3 residues: CASSEKGLTTGELFF. The DNA of the CDR3 is TGTGCCAGCAGCGAAAAGGGACTTACCACCGGGGAGCTGTTTTTT.

V and J are TRBV27 and TRBJ2-6, with TRBD1 identical over 8 bases. Germline CDR1 and CDR2: MNHEY and SMNVEV (reference sequence). The CDR3 loop spans 18 amino acids. V dropped 2 bases and J dropped 4; count of bases not matched to a gene: 10. The CDR3 DNA follows: TGTGCCAGCAGTTTAGTTGGCAGGGGGCCGGGAGGGGCCAACGTCCTGACTTTC. It is translated as CASSLVGRGPGGANVLTF.

The CDR3 region is CASQSPAFGAPDTQYF. The CDR3 nucleotides are TGTGCCAGCCAAAGCCCGGCGTTTGGGGCCCCAGATACGCAGTATTTT. V usage is TRBV28 and J usage is TRBJ2-3; perhaps TRBD1 as D (5 bases). Deletions cut 8 bases from V and 4 bases from J, with 22 bases between. Germline V CDR1 and CDR2: MDHEN, SYDVKM. This CDR3 spans 16 amino acids.

This clone has just one count. The V gene is TRBV7-6, the J gene TRBJ1-2; 11 bases are shared with TRBD1. The V gene's germline CDR1 is SGHVS and CDR2 FNYEAQ. CDR3 length: 16 amino acids. Germline trimming cut 5 bases from V and 7 bases from J; bases unmatched to any gene: 12. CDR3 coding DNA: TGTGCCAGCAGCGGATACGGACAGGGGGCGCGGGGTGGCTACACCTTC. It yields the protein CASSGYGQGARGGYTF.

The chain carries TRBV3-1 (or the pseudogene TRBV3-2) and TRBJ2-3; D unclear. Germline assignment: CDR1 LGHDT and CDR2 YNNKEL (reference sequence). The length of the CDR3 is 12 residues. V dropped 0 bases and J dropped 8 bases, with 6 bases sitting between them. The CDR3 nucleotides read TGTGCCAGCAGCCAAGATCTAGGTACGCAGTATTTT. Translated, it gives CASSQDLGTQYF.

The chain employs TRBV19 and TRBJ1-1, with D possibly matching TRBD1 (5 bases). The CDR3 loop spans 15 amino acids. V was cut by 7 bases and J by 2 bases, with 17 bases left in between. Germline CDR1 and CDR2: LNHDA and SQIVND (reference sequence). The CDR3 protein is CASNNPAGKNTEAFF. The CDR3 DNA reads as TGTGCCAGTAATAACCCGGCAGGGAAAAACACTGAAGCTTTCTTT.

The chain carries TRBV7-2 and TRBJ1-2; 7 nucleotides match TRBD1. The V gene's germline CDR1 is SGHTA and CDR2 FQGNSA. The ends lost 5 bases at V and 5 bases at J; junction bases unmatched: 17. The CDR3 spans 17 residues. The CDR3 reads CASSRRDRPPDPYGYTF. For the CDR3, the DNA is TGTGCCAGCAGCCGCCGGGACAGACCCCCGGACCCATATGGCTACACCTTC.

The chain employs TRBV21-1 and TRBJ1-5; TRBD1 is the table's D call, not checked against the DNA. TRBV21-1 is tagged as a pseudogene. The CDR3 is made up of 17 amino acids. CDR3 coding DNA: TGTGCCAGCAGCAAAGGGGGACAGGCCCATAGCAATCAGCCCCAGCATTTT. Translated, it gives CASSKGGQAHSNQPQHF.

The V call is TRBV4-3, the J call TRBJ1-1; perhaps TRBD1 as D (6 bases). This CDR3 is built from 16 residues. The V gene's germline CDR1 is LGHNA and CDR2 YSLEER. Trimming removed 0 bases from V and 0 bases from J, with 11 bases in between. CDR3 sequence reads: CASSQEGTLMNTEAFF. The CDR3 bases are TGCGCCAGCAGCCAAGAGGGGACACTGATGAACACTGAAGCTTTCTTT.

This sequence joins TRBV30 and TRBJ2-1; TRBD1 matches 12 bases. CDR3 length: 15 amino acids. The V gene's germline CDR1 is GTSNPN and CDR2 SVGIG (reference sequence). V lost 6 bases and J lost 6; bases outside the gene matches: 9. CDR3: CACSDRDRGLNEQFF. The CDR3 DNA is TGTGCCTGCTCAGACCGGGACAGGGGGCTCAATGAGCAGTTCTTC. Filled out from reference TRBV30 and TRBJ2-1, the complete variable domain reads SQTIHQWPATLVQPVGSPLSLECTVEGTSNPNLYWYRQAAGRGLQLLFYSVGIGQISSEVPQNLSASRPQDRQFILSSKKLLLSDSGFYLCACSDRDRGLNEQFFGPGTRLTVL.

The genes are TRBV30 and TRBJ2-2; maybe TRBD1 (5 bases). Germline loops: CDR1 GTSNPN, CDR2 SVGIG (reference sequence). This CDR3 is built from 14 residues. V lost 0 bases to trimming and J lost 4 bases, with 9 bases between them. The DNA of the CDR3 is TGTGCCTGGAGTGTAATAAGGGGCACCGGGGAGCTGTTTTTT. Its protein product is CAWSVIRGTGELFF.

This sequence joins TRBV7-3 and TRBJ1-6; D gene ambiguous. Germline V gives CDR1 SGHTA, CDR2 FQGTGA. Trimming cost V 8 bases and J 0 bases, with 5 bases left between them. The CDR3 covers 13 residues. CDR3 nucleotide sequence: TGTGCCAGCGGTAGCTCCTATAATTCACCCCTCCACTTT. The encoded protein is CASGSSYNSPLHF.

This chain connects TRBV7-3 to TRBJ2-3, with D tentatively TRBD2 (5 bases). Germline CDR1 and CDR2: SGHTA and FQGTGA. Trimming removed 8 bases from V and 8 bases from J, with 14 bases in between. The CDR3 extends over 12 amino acids. This chain's CDR3 is CASGIPAGTQYF. CDR3 in DNA: TGTGCCAGCGGGATCCCCGCGGGTACGCAGTATTTT.

V gene TRBV27 combines with J gene TRBJ2-1; 12 bases fit TRBD2. The ends lost 3 bases at V and 9 bases at J; junction bases unmatched: 12. Germline-derived CDR1 and CDR2 are MNHEY and SMNVEV (reference sequence). This CDR3 spans 17 amino acids. The CDR3 DNA reads TGTGCCAGCAGTTTTGCTAGCGGGAGGGGGGGGACCAGTGAGCAGTTCTTC. It translates to CASSFASGRGGTSEQFF.

In this sample, this clone turned up a few times. The V and J genes are TRBV10-3 and TRBJ2-1; 7 bases line up with TRBD2. CDR3 length equals 16 residues. Germline assignment: CDR1 ENHRY and CDR2 SYGVKD. V shed 0 bases, J shed 4 bases, and the junction held 6 bases outside the gene matches. The CDR3 sequence: CAISESGLAEYNEQFF. The CDR3 DNA reads TGTGCCATCAGTGAGTCGGGGCTAGCGGAATACAATGAGCAGTTCTTC.

In this sample, this clone turned up a few times. The rearrangement joins TRBV6-2 or TRBV6-3 to TRBJ2-7, with TRBD2 identical over 9 bases. The CDR3 sequence is 16 residues long. With V trimmed by 0 bases and J by 0 bases, 3 bases remained unmatched. Germline V CDR1 and CDR2: MNHEY, SVGEGT. The DNA for the CDR3 is TGTGCCAGCAGTTACTCCAGCGGGAGGCCCTCCTACGAGCAGTACTTC. This encodes CASSYSSGRPSYEQYF.

The rearrangement links TRBV18 to TRBJ2-3; tentative D call: TRBD2 (5 bases). Trimming pared 0 bases from V and 0 bases from J, leaving 19 bases between. Looked up from germline, CDR1 is KGHSH and CDR2 is LQKENI. This CDR3 region has 19 residues. CDR3 coding DNA: TGTGCCAGCTCACCACCTCTCTTCGGGGAATTCCCTAGCACAGATACGCAGTATTTT. It codes for CASSPPLFGEFPSTDTQYF. The full variable domain, completed using reference TRBV18 and TRBJ2-3, is NAGVMQNPRHLVRRRGQEARLRCSPMKGHSHVYWYRQLPEEGLKFMVYLQKENIIDESGMPKERFSAEFPKEGPSILRIQQVVRGDSAAYFCASSPPLFGEFPSTDTQYFGPGTRLTVL.

This chain connects TRBV6-1 to TRBJ2-5; 7 nucleotides agree with TRBD2. The CDR3 covers 17 residues. Germline assignment: CDR1 MNHNS and CDR2 SASEGT. Trimming at V came to 4 bases and at J to 2 bases, leaving 13 bases not matched to a gene. The CDR3 nucleotides are TGTGCCAGCAGTGCCCTGGGAGGGGCACACCCGCAAGAGACCCAGTACTTC. As protein: CASSALGGAHPQETQYF.